This TCR beta chain was observed in a study of blood T cell repertoires in COVID-19. Study as a whole: Samples came from the United States, Italy and Spain, spanning acute and convalescent COVID-19. The cDNA or gDNA used as material had been derived from T cells, B-cell-depleted T cells, or PBMCs.

This CDR3 contains 15 residues. Germline CDR1 is SGHRS and CDR2 is YFSETQ. The junction had 1 base not matched to a gene; V was cut back by 0 bases and J by 2 bases. Methods used by the authors: Scientists estimated how many nucleated cells there were by amplifying reference gene primers. TCRdb's table, derived via immunoSEQ multiplex PCR, lists solely in-frame clones and lacks some. V and J calls and clone size follow that table, whereas D and trimming were derived from the DNA. The top ten hold about an eighth of the sample, which has about 120,000 clones, 82% seen once. As for this clone: Distinct nucleotide sequences in the sample also encode this CDR3.

Sequencing input: peripheral blood. The chain uses TRBV5-1 and TRBJ2-2; TRBD1 matches at 7 bases. The source is a human donor in a cohort sampled during active COVID-19. CDR3 sequence (DNA): TGCGCCAGCAGCTTGGGACAGGGCAACACCGGGGAGCTGTTTTTT. This encodes CASSLGQGNTGELFF.